This TCR beta chain derives from a study of T cells in Graves' hyperthyroidism and ophthalmopathy. The TCR beta CDR3 regions underwent amplification using RNA transcripts as the source. Carried out on the TCR CDR3, a first-round RT-PCR used the HTBI primer set. TCRdb re-analysed the multiplex PCR reads in MiXCR, keeping a single row per CDR3 protein. The table records about 380,000 distinct CDR3 sequences, roughly 12% of them present only once. Study-wide results and caveats: Blood also carried most thyroid clonotypes expanded above 0.001. Ophthalmopathy, which appeared later, was predicted by the model a median roughly 6.6 months before onset.

Newly diagnosed patients aged 18 to 65 had hyperthyroidism of under 2 months' duration. The study left out patients who had uncontrolled infection, other autoimmune disease, pregnancy or lactation. CDR3 length: 16 residues. Germline V gene sequence: CDR1 ENHRY, CDR2 SYGVKD. J lost 1 base, V lost 10 bases, and 5 bases had no gene match. This clonotype was observed a single time. As yet, its antigen is unknown. The chain combines TRBV10-3 with TRBJ2-2, with TRBD2 matching over 14 bases. The source of this sequence is a man aged 25-45 years with Graves' hyperthyroidism that later progressed to Graves' ophthalmopathy. Input material: blood. CDR3 sequence reads: CATTGLAGENTGELFF. The DNA of the CDR3 is TGTGCCACAACGGGACTAGCGGGAGAGAACACCGGGGAGCTGTTTTTT.